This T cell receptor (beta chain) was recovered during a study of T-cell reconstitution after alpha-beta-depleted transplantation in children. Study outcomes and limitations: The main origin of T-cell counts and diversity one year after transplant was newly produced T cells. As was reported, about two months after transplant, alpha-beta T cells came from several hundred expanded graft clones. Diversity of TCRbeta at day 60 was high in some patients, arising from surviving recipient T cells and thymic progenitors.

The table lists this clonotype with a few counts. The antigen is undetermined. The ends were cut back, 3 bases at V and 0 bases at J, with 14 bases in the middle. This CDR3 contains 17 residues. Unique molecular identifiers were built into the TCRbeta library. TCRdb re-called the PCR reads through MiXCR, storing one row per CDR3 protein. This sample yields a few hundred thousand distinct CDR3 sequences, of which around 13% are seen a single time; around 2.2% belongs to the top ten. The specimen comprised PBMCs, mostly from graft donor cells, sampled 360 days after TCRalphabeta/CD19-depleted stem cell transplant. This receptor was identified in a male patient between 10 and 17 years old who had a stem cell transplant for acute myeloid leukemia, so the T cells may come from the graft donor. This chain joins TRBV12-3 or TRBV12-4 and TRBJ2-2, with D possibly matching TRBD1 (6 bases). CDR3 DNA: TGTGCCAGCAGTTTCCGAACGACAGGACCGAACACCGGGGAGCTGTTTTTT. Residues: CASSFRTTGPNTGELFF.